This T cell receptor beta chain was sequenced in a study of cytomegalovirus exposure and HLA in healthy donors. The CDR3 has 12 amino acids. Trimming stripped 1 base from V and 4 bases from J, with 3 bases between. The germline gives CDR1 SGHDT, CDR2 YYEEEE. The table came from immunoSEQ multiplex PCR; TCRdb's copy has only in-frame clones and leaves some out. The sample consists of approximately 160,000 clones, roughly 80% of them appearing once. This clone was picked up a small number of times. Sequencing was done on a sample of PBMCs. The TCR sequence derives from a man aged 25 to 40 in good health and CMV-seropositive. The J gene is TRBJ1-5, the V gene TRBV5-6, with no clear D. CDR3 nucleotides: TGTGCCAGCAGCTTGCGGAATCAGCCCCAGCATTTT. This codes for CASSLRNQPQHF.